The rows below give T cell receptor beta chains drawn from one sample of a study of human T cells and chemical hapten exposure. TCRdb redid the calling of the RACE reads with MiXCR, one entry per CDR3 protein. Of 300,000 to 450,000 distinct CDR3 sequences listed, 4% to 6% are singletons. The sample here was whole blood, taken in connection with sensitization to the hapten diphenylcyclopropenone (DPC). All receptors derive from a woman between 45 and 65 years old with alopecia areata. Some clones in this sample may be carry-over from other donors' samples. CDR3s include the opening cysteine and the closing phenylalanine or tryptophan. D genes are given only for firm matches. A clone size is listed for some rows: how often the clone was seen (once, few, many), or a class if it is expanded.

V: TRBV12-3/TRBV12-4
size: many
length: 17
J: TRBJ2-7
D: TRBD2
CDR3: CASSEARLAGGHYEQYF
DNA: TGTGCCAGCAGTGAAGCCCGACTAGCGGGAGGGCACTACGAGCAGTACTTC

V: TRBV6-2/TRBV6-3
size: many
length: 12
J: TRBJ2-1
D: .
CDR3: CASSQQGGEQFF
DNA: TGTGCCAGCAGCCAACAGGGCGGTGAGCAGTTCTTC

V: TRBV3-1
size: .
length: 12
J: TRBJ1-1
D: .
CDR3: CASSQGGAEAFF
DNA: TGTGCCAGCAGCCAAGGCGGAGCAGAAGCTTTCTTT

V: TRBV4-3
size: many
length: 15
J: TRBJ1-2
D: .
CDR3: CASSQDRTVPYGYTF
DNA: TGCGCCAGCAGCCAAGATCGGACGGTCCCATATGGCTACACCTTC

V: TRBV4-1
size: few
length: 17
J: TRBJ2-1
D: TRBD2
CDR3: CASSQDSSSGGNSEQFF
DNA: TGCGCCAGCAGCCAAGATTCATCGAGCGGGGGGAACAGTGAGCAGTTCTTC

V: TRBV11-2
size: .
length: 15
J: TRBJ1-3
D: TRBD1
CDR3: CASTKNPTGRNTIYF
DNA: TGTGCCAGCACCAAAAACCCGACAGGGAGAAACACCATATATTTT

V: TRBV11-3
size: many
length: 14
J: TRBJ2-3
D: .
CDR3: CASSLGQGTDTQYF
DNA: TGTGCCAGCAGCTTAGGGCAAGGCACAGATACGCAGTATTTT

V: TRBV19
size: many
length: 15
J: TRBJ2-1
D: TRBD2
CDR3: CASSPGGPIYNEQFF
DNA: TGTGCCAGTAGTCCGGGGGGGCCGATATACAATGAGCAGTTCTTC

V: TRBV7-9
size: many
length: 17
J: TRBJ2-2
D: .
CDR3: CASSLSAGGTGTGELFF
DNA: TGTGCCAGCAGCTTAAGCGCAGGAGGAACAGGGACCGGGGAGCTGTTTTTT

V: TRBV7-8
size: many
length: 15
J: TRBJ2-3
D: .
CDR3: CASSFRAWGTDTQYF
DNA: TGTGCCAGCAGCTTTCGAGCCTGGGGCACAGATACGCAGTATTTT

V: TRBV25-1
size: many
length: 14
J: TRBJ2-7
D: TRBD1
CDR3: CATAPSGTGGEQYF
DNA: TGTGCTACTGCCCCCTCCGGGACAGGGGGCGAGCAGTACTTC

V: TRBV5-1
size: many
length: 15
J: TRBJ1-6
D: TRBD1
CDR3: CASSYGQGRDSPLHF
DNA: TGCGCCAGCAGCTATGGACAGGGGAGGGATTCACCCCTCCACTTT

V: TRBV2
size: few
length: 13
J: TRBJ1-1
D: TRBD1
CDR3: CASPQGVNTEAFF
DNA: TGTGCCAGCCCCCAGGGGGTGAACACTGAAGCTTTCTTT

V: TRBV27
size: .
length: 15
J: TRBJ1-2
D: .
CDR3: CASSLLQGTNYGYTF
DNA: TGTGCCAGCAGTTTATTGCAGGGAACTAACTATGGCTACACCTTC

V: TRBV20-1
size: many
length: 15
J: TRBJ2-3
D: TRBD2
CDR3: CSARVSGTSTDTQYF
DNA: TGCAGTGCTAGAGTAAGCGGGACTAGCACAGATACGCAGTATTTT

V: TRBV12-5
size: many
length: 15
J: TRBJ2-3
D: .
CDR3: CASGLSHSSTDTQYF
DNA: TGTGCTAGTGGTTTGTCCCACTCTAGCACAGATACGCAGTATTTT